This T cell receptor (beta chain) was sequenced during a study of blood T cell repertoires in COVID-19. The authors' processing: Estimation of nucleated cell counts relied on the amplification of reference gene primers. Some clones are missing from TCRdb's copy, which holds only in-frame ones; the method was immunoSEQ multiplex PCR. V and J calls plus clone size are reproduced from that table; the DNA served to infer D and trimming. The profile shows around 180,000 clones, around 85% of them singletons. Sample: peripheral blood. The clonotype originates from a man in his sixties or seventies with active or convalescent COVID-19.

In nucleotides, the CDR3 is TGTGCCAGCAGTGAAGGGGGGCCCCGGCCGCTGGCCTCTTTCTTT. Residues: CASSEGGPRPLASFF. The chain employs TRBV6-1 and TRBJ1-1; weak D call: TRBD1 (6 bases). Germline CDR1 and CDR2: MNHNS and SASEGT. This CDR3 comprises 15 residues. Trimming shortened V by 1 base and J by 12 bases, and 21 bases separated the two germline ends.